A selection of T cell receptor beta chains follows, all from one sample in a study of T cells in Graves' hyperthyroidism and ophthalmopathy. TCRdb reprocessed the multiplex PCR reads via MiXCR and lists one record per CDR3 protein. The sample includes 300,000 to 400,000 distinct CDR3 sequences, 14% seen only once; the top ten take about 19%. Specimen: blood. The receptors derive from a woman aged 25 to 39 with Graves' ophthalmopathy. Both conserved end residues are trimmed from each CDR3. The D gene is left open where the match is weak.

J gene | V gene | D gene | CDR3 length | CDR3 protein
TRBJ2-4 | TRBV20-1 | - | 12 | SASQLDSRNIQY
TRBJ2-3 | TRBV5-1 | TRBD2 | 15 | ASSLAVAGPMGDTQY
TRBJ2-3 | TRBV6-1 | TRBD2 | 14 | ASSGTSGGAIDTQY
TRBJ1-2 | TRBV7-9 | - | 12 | ASSLEVLGNGYT
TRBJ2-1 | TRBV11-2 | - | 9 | ASSPAGGPF
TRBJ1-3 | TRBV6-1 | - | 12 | ASERTRSGNTIY
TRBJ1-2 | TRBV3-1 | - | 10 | ASSQGPALYT
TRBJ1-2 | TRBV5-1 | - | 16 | ASSSQTGRDPRGHGYT
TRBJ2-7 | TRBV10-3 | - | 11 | AISEFWNREQY
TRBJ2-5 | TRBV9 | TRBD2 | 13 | ASSVDREGLETQY
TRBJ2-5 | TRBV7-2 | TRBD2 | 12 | ASSLVGGGETQY
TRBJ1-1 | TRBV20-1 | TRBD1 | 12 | SARDEDRTFEAF
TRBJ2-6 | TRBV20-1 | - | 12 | SAHRVPGANVLT
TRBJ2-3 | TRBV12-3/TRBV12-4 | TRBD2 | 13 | ASSSWTRITDTQY
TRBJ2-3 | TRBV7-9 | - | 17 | ASSSYGPPKEKHTDTQY
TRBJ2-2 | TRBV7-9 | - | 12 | ASSSHQGAGELF
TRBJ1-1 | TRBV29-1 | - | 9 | SVDSYTEAF
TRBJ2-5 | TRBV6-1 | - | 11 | ASSESAILTQY
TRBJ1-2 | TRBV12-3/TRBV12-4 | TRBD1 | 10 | ASSQTGGGYT
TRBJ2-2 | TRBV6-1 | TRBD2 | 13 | ASSEDNSGAGELF
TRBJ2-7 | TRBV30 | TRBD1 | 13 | AWSLGQGTVHEQY
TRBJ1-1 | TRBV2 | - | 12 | ASGIVGLGTEAF
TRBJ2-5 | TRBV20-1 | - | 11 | SALGPRQETQY
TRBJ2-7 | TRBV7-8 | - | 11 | ASSLLTRYEQY
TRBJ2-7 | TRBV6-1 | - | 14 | ASSRAQGSHSYEQY
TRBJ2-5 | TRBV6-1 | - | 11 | ASSYPGGETQY
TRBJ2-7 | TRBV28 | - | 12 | ASSFRLLLGEQY
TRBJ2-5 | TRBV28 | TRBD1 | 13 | ASSYPGQGQETQY
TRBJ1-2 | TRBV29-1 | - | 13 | SVPAGGPLVYGYT
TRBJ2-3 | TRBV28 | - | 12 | ASRVVVSTDTQY
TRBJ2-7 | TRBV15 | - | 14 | ATSRDRSGSSYEQY
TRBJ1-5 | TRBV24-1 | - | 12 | ATSDLNSNQPQH
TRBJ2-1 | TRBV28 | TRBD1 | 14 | ASSSKDRRIYNEQF
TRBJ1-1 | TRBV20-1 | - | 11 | SATPWGGTEAF
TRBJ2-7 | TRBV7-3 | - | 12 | ASSLGPYSYEQY
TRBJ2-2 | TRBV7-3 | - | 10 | ASSDDPGELF
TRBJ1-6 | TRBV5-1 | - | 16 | ASSLTGVRSSYNSPLH
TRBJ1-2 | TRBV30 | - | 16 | ASNRSPGHPFEDYGYT
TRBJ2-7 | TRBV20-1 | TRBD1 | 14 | SASEDRGGLPYEQY